This paragraph reports one TCR beta chain. TCR beta was sequenced from blood CD8+ and CD4+ T cells. Purification of the CD8+ and CD4+ T cells relied on negative isolation, and TEMRA cells underwent FACS enrichment. This record comes from a study of CD8 T cells in Susac syndrome. Germline V lookup: CDR1 MDHEN, CDR2 SYDVKM. The ends were cut back, 6 bases at V and 4 bases at J, with 10 bases in the middle. This CDR3 comprises 14 residues. An amount of RNA that ranged from about 0.45 to 1 ug was reverse transcribed with random hexamers. Coverage of TCR beta CDR3 amplification by immunoSEQ multiplex PCR extended to 54 Vbeta and 13 Jbeta. TCRdb independently ran MiXCR on the immunoSEQ multiplex PCR reads; one entry per CDR3 protein. The data hold hundreds of thousands of distinct CDR3 sequences, with over 85% observed a single time.

The sequenced material came from CD4+ T cells from PBMCs. The V and J genes are TRBV28 and TRBJ2-6; D remains unclear. The clonotype originates from a human donor with multiple sclerosis. CDR3 bases: TGTGCCAGCAGCCCCACTCTGGGGGCCAACGTCCTGACTTTC. Amino acids: CASSPTLGANVLTF. Using reference TRBV28 and TRBJ2-6 for the parts outside the CDR3, the full variable domain is DVKVTQSSRYLVKRTGEKVFLECVQDMDHENMFWYRQDPGLGLRLIYFSYDVKMKEKGDIPEGYSVSREKKERFSLILESASTNQTSMYLCASSPTLGANVLTFGAGSRLTVL.